These T cell receptor beta chains were read from a single sample in a study of T cell responses to AZD1222 COVID-19 vaccine. Here immunoSEQ multiplex PCR was the method, and the copy in TCRdb shows in-frame clones only, minus some. The table has approximately 110,000 clones, just under 95% seen once. Sequences were derived from peripheral blood, sampled on day 0 of AZD1222 vaccination. The receptor source for this set is an adult in good health. Each CDR3 is given without its conserved first and last residue. D genes are given only for firm matches.

cdr3_aa	v_call	d_call	j_call
ASSQDETGQNYGYT	TRBV4-3	NA	TRBJ1-2
ASSLVTGQGRWAF	TRBV11-2	TRBD1	TRBJ1-1
ASSLVGPNYGYT	TRBV7-9	NA	TRBJ1-2
ASSSLAGGVGETQY	TRBV5-1	TRBD2	TRBJ2-5
ASETRGGYGYT	TRBV19	NA	TRBJ1-2
ASSDPGTGPYEQY	TRBV2	TRBD1	TRBJ2-7
ASSLDFGNYEQY	TRBV11-2	NA	TRBJ2-7
ASSLRAGSNQPQH	TRBV27	NA	TRBJ1-5
ASSYVQGLREPQH	TRBV6-5	NA	TRBJ1-5
ASSEGLANDEQF	TRBV6-4	NA	TRBJ2-1
ASSPQARLYYEQY	TRBV11-2	NA	TRBJ2-7
ASRARQGDMNTEAF	TRBV2	TRBD1	TRBJ1-1
ASRVLLAGAGNEQF	TRBV27	TRBD2	TRBJ2-1
ASSPLDRGNNEKLF	TRBV11-2	TRBD1	TRBJ1-4
ASSSIPGLTNTEAF	TRBV5-5	NA	TRBJ1-1
ASSDANRAPSEQY	TRBV10-2	NA	TRBJ2-7
ASSYLNTGNEQF	TRBV6-5	NA	TRBJ2-1
ASRRESDRGLGYT	TRBV27	TRBD1	TRBJ1-2
ASSQDAGDSYEQY	TRBV4-3	NA	TRBJ2-7
ASRERYYNEQF	TRBV19	NA	TRBJ2-1
ASRTGGTGNTIY	TRBV19	NA	TRBJ1-3
ASSSGLAGHNEQF	TRBV5-1	TRBD2	TRBJ2-1
ASSGTVPGAGYT	TRBV11-3	NA	TRBJ1-2
ASSLVSDTEAF	TRBV7-9	NA	TRBJ1-1
ASSFGLHYGYT	TRBV27	NA	TRBJ1-2
ASSLGGTGPLGNTIY	TRBV5-1	NA	TRBJ1-3
ASSSGQGRAQPQH	TRBV19	TRBD1	TRBJ1-5